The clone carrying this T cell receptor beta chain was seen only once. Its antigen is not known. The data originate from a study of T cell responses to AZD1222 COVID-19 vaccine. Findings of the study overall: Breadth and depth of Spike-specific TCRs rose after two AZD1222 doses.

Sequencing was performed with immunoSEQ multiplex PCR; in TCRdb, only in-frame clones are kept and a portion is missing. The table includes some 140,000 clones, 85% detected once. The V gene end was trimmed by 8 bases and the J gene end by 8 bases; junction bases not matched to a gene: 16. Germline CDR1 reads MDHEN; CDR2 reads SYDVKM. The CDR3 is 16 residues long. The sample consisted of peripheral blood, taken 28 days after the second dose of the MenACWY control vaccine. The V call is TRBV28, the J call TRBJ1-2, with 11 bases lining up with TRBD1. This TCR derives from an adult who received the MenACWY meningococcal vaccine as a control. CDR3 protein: CASDGTGGALRRGYTF. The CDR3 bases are TGTGCCAGCGACGGGACAGGGGGTGCGCTCAGGAGGGGCTACACCTTC.